One and the same sample provided the 3 T cell receptor beta chains below, sequenced in a study of identical twins. MiXCR, run by TCRdb on the 5' RACE reads, gives a single entry per CDR3 protein. This sample carries some 790,000 distinct CDR3 sequences, over 15% of them seen once, and the ten largest clones take over 10%. This sample was also put to use in a study of T cells expressing NK-cell markers.

Specimen: PBMCs. These receptors all stem from a woman aged 18 to 35 in good health.

The rearrangement joins TRBV29-1 to TRBJ1-2; D remains ambiguous. The CDR3 sequence is 12 residues long. V was clipped by 6 bases and J by 2 bases, with 10 bases between them. Germline loops: CDR1 SQVTM, CDR2 ANQGSEA. This CDR3 is CSVPSVNYGYTF. CDR3 in DNA: TGCAGCGTCCCGAGTGTGAACTATGGCTACACCTTC.

The genes are TRBV7-9 and TRBJ2-1; 14 bases fit TRBD2. Germline CDR1 is SEHNR and CDR2 is FQNEAQ (reference sequence). This CDR3 comprises 17 residues. V gave up 5 bases and J gave up 3 bases; unmatched junction bases: 6. CDR3 in DNA: TGTGCCAGCAGCCAAGGGACTAGCGGGGGTGGCTACAATGAGCAGTTCTTC. It specifies CASSQGTSGGGYNEQFF.

This chain uses TRBV10-1 with TRBJ2-5; TRBD1 aligns across 7 bases. This CDR3 region has 12 residues. Per the germline V gene, CDR1 is WNHNN and CDR2 is SYGVQD (reference sequence). V shed 8 bases, J shed 5 bases, and the junction held 5 bases outside the gene matches. The DNA for the CDR3 is TGCGCCAGCGGGGACAGCTGGGAGACCCAGTACTTC. Translation: CASGDSWETQYF.